The 30 T cell receptor beta chains below were found in one sample sequenced in a study of T cell repertoires in cytomegalovirus infection. TCRdb independently ran MiXCR on the reads; one entry per CDR3 protein. Of 55,000 to 85,000 distinct CDR3 sequences in the sample, under 5% were seen once. The specimen sequenced was PBMCs. The receptors shown here come from a human donor in good health (CMV status not recorded). Some clones in this sample may be carry-over from other donors' samples.

This clonotype was seen a few times. The CDR3 is CSVQRGAEAFF. The CDR3 DNA follows: TGCAGCGTCCAGAGGGGGGCTGAAGCTTTCTTT. This chain uses TRBV29-1 with TRBJ1-1; maybe TRBD1 (6 bases). CDR1 is SQVTM and CDR2 is ANQGSEA in the germline V gene. The V gene lost 6 bases and the J gene lost 6 bases, with 11 bases spanning the gap. The CDR3 covers 11 residues.

The sample holds many counts of this clonotype. The V and J genes are TRBV7-3 and TRBJ1-1; D is undetermined. The germline V and J ends were trimmed by 2 bases and 6 bases, with 10 bases remaining between them. CDR1 is SGHTA, CDR2 FQGTGA, per germline. The CDR3 sequence is 13 residues long. CDR3 region: CASSLLRESEAFF. The DNA for the CDR3 is TGTGCCAGCAGCTTATTGAGGGAATCTGAAGCTTTCTTT.

Many counts were recorded for this clonotype. The genes are TRBV6-2 or TRBV6-3 and TRBJ2-6; 8 bases are shared with TRBD1. The germline V gene has CDR1 MNHEY and CDR2 SVGEGT. V lost 6 bases to trimming and J lost 4 bases; unmatched junction nucleotides: 5. CDR3 length: 15 amino acids. CDR3: CASRQTGGGANVLTF. The DNA of the CDR3 is TGTGCCAGCAGGCAAACAGGGGGAGGGGCCAACGTCCTGACTTTC.

In its sample, this clonotype was seen a few times. The rearrangement uses TRBV7-2 and TRBJ2-7; D is perhaps TRBD1 or TRBD2 (6 bases each). The CDR3 is made up of 13 amino acids. Deletions cut 5 bases from V and 4 bases from J, with 12 bases between. Germline V lookup: CDR1 SGHTA, CDR2 FQGNSA. The CDR3 reads CASSGGRPYEQYF. CDR3 coding DNA: TGTGCCAGCAGCGGGGGGCGCCCGTACGAGCAGTACTTC.

For this clonotype: An end of the junction differs from the germline gene, which may be a read error. Here the CDR3 reads CACSLVPGQGGHGQFF. The CDR3, as DNA: TGTGCCTGCAGCTTAGTTCCGGGACAGGGTGGCCATGGGCAGTTCTTC. V is TRBV7-8 and J is TRBJ2-1, with 9 bases lining up with TRBD1. Germline V lookup: CDR1 SGHVS, CDR2 FQNEAQ. The CDR3 runs 16 residues.

This clonotype was seen repeatedly, ten times or more. The chain is built from TRBV7-6 and TRBJ2-2; D not certain. The germline V gene has CDR1 SGHVS and CDR2 FNYEAQ. The V gene lost 2 bases and the J gene lost 6 bases, with 7 bases spanning the gap. The CDR3 length is 13 residues. The CDR3 DNA reads TGTGCCAGCAGCTTATTGGGCTCCGGGGAGCTGTTTTTT. It is translated as CASSLLGSGELFF. Filled out from reference TRBV7-6 and TRBJ2-2, the complete variable domain reads GAGVSQSPRYKVTKRGQDVALRCDPISGHVSLYWYRQALGQGPEFLTYFNYEAQQDKSGLPNDRFSAERPEGSISTLTIQRTEQRDSAMYRCASSLLGSGELFFGEGSRLTVL.

This clonotype came up many times. The rearrangement links TRBV4-1 to TRBJ2-1; 9 nucleotides match TRBD1. J was trimmed by 2 bases and V by 3 bases; bases with no gene match: 11. CDR3 length: 18 amino acids. From germline, CDR1 is MGHRA and CDR2 YSYEKL. The CDR3 region has the DNA TGCGCCAGCAGCCACCCCCCAGGGACAGGGACCACCTACAATGAGCAGTTCTTC. Its translation: CASSHPPGTGTTYNEQFF.

This clonotype was observed at least ten times. The chain links TRBV5-6 to TRBJ2-7; 9 bases fit TRBD1. The trim removed 0 bases at V and 4 bases at J, leaving 8 bases unmatched. Germline values: CDR1 SGHDT, CDR2 YYEEEE. The CDR3 runs 16 residues. CDR3 residues: CASSLVGQGDVYEQYF. CDR3 in DNA: TGTGCCAGCAGCTTGGTGGGACAGGGAGACGTATACGAGCAGTACTTC.

This clonotype appeared many times. This rearrangement joins TRBV6-5 to TRBJ1-1; no clear D gene. The germline V gene has CDR1 MNHEY and CDR2 SVGAGI. Between the trimmed V and J ends, which lost 7 bases and 1 base, there was a span of 10 bases. CDR3 length: 13 residues. DNA for the CDR3: TGTGCCAGCACCAATCACAGGAACACTGAAGCTTTCTTT. This encodes CASTNHRNTEAFF.

V usage is TRBV7-2 and J usage is TRBJ2-1; no definite D call. The V end was cut by 3 bases, the J end by 5 bases, with 11 bases between. This CDR3 contains 14 residues. Germline values: CDR1 SGHTA, CDR2 FQGNSA. This CDR3 is CASSFSRANNEQFF. The CDR3 nucleotides are TGTGCCAGCAGCTTCTCTCGGGCTAACAATGAGCAGTTCTTC.

A note on this clonotype: A much more abundant neighbour one base away suggests this may be a read error. The gene calls are TRBV7-2 and TRBJ1-2; 9 nucleotides match TRBD1. Germline loops: CDR1 SGHTA, CDR2 FQGNSA. The CDR3 is 17 residues long. For the CDR3, the DNA is TGTGCCAGCGGCTTAGGTATTGAAAGGACAGGGGAGCATGGCTACACCTTC. This gives the protein CASGLGIERTGEHGYTF.

This clonotype has a count of ten or more. The junction and the germline gene differ at one end; a read error may be behind it. The chain couples TRBV7-6 to TRBJ2-3; 7 bases are a match to TRBD1. Germline CDR1 and CDR2: SGHVS and FNYEAQ. This CDR3 is 16 amino acids long. The CDR3, as DNA: TGTGCTAGCAGCTTAGGGCCCGGGACAGCCACAGATACGCAGTATTTT. Protein product: CASSLGPGTATDTQYF.

This clonotype was recorded many times. J is TRBJ2-1 and V is TRBV7-6; TRBD2 aligns across 7 bases. V gave up 4 bases and J gave up 0 bases; unmatched junction bases: 9. Germline values: CDR1 SGHVS, CDR2 FNYEAQ. The CDR3 loop spans 17 amino acids. The CDR3, as DNA: TGTGCCAGCAGCTCTTCTAGCGGCAGAGCCTCCTACAATGAGCAGTTCTTC. Encoded protein: CASSSSSGRASYNEQFF.

This clonotype was detected a few times. An end of the junction differs from the germline gene, which may be a read error. The chain joins TRBV7-7 to TRBJ2-3, with 7 nucleotides matching TRBD1. Germline V lookup: CDR1 SSHAT, CDR2 FNYEAQ (reference sequence). This CDR3 is built from 15 residues. The CDR3 reads CASSLGGPSTDTQYF. The CDR3 DNA sequence: TGTGCTAGCAGCTTAGGGGGCCCCAGCACAGATACGCAGTATTTT.

This clonotype was observed at least ten times. This chain links TRBV7-2 with TRBJ2-1; perhaps TRBD2 as D (6 bases). CDR3 length: 13 residues. Trimming took 2 bases from V and 5 from J, leaving 7 bases between them. Germline V gives CDR1 SGHTA, CDR2 FQGNSA. DNA for the CDR3: TGTGCCAGCAGCTTACGACTAGACAATGAGCAGTTCTTC. Protein product: CASSLRLDNEQFF.

This clonotype was seen repeatedly, ten times or more. V is TRBV7-4 and J is TRBJ2-2, with D unresolved. The CDR3 extends over 14 amino acids. V was pared by 6 bases and J by 5 bases, with 13 bases between. The germline V gene has CDR1 SGHVT and CDR2 SQSDAQ. In DNA form, the CDR3 reads TGTGCCAGCAGTCGATGGTCCCTTACCGGGGAGCTGTTTTTT. Protein sequence: CASSRWSLTGELFF.

Remarks on this clonotype: This could be a read error, since a much larger clone is one nucleotide away. J is TRBJ2-2 and V is TRBV12-3 or TRBV12-4; D not certain. CDR3 length equals 11 residues. Here the CDR3 DNA reads TGTGCCAACAGTTTCTTCGGGGAGCTGTTTTTT. Protein: CANSFFGELFF.

This clonotype was counted ten times or more. This chain connects TRBV7-2 to TRBJ2-7; 12 bases align to TRBD2. CDR3 length equals 15 residues. CDR1 is SGHTA, CDR2 FQGNSA, per germline. V shed 5 bases, J shed 2 bases, and the junction held 4 bases outside the gene matches. The CDR3 is CASSPGLAGTYEQYF. The CDR3 coding sequence is TGTGCCAGCAGCCCGGGACTAGCGGGTACCTACGAGCAGTACTTC.

Many counts were recorded for this clonotype. This chain connects TRBV6-2 or TRBV6-3 to TRBJ2-3; 9 bases are shared with TRBD2. The CDR3 totals 14 residues. Germline lookup yields CDR1 MNHEY and CDR2 SVGEGT. After removal of 10 bases from V and 5 bases from J, the junction contained 10 bases not matched to a gene. CDR3 bases: TGTGCCACCACCGGCGGGGGGGAAGGAGATACGCAGTATTTT. Translated: CATTGGGEGDTQYF.

The table lists this clonotype with many counts. The V call is TRBV15, the J call TRBJ1-3, with D perhaps TRBD1 (5 bases). V shed 8 bases and J shed 0 bases, with 11 bases lying between them. The CDR3 covers 14 residues. Germline CDR1 is LNHNV and CDR2 is YYDKDF (reference sequence). The CDR3 here is CATERGDSGNTIYF. The CDR3 DNA follows: TGTGCCACCGAACGGGGGGACTCTGGAAACACCATATATTTT.

This clonotype was observed at least ten times. The chain is built from TRBV4-1 and TRBJ2-5, with D tentatively TRBD2 (5 bases). Per germline, CDR1 MGHRA and CDR2 YSYEKL. The germline V and J ends were trimmed by 1 base and 5 bases, with 14 bases remaining between them. CDR3 length equals 15 residues. CDR3 sequence reads: CASSQGGRSGETQYF. The CDR3 nucleotides read TGCGCCAGCAGCCAAGGAGGACGGTCGGGGGAGACCCAGTACTTC.

This clonotype was counted many times. The V gene is TRBV5-5, the J gene TRBJ2-6; D is undetermined. This CDR3 is 16 amino acids long. Trimming removed 1 base from V and 0 bases from J, with 8 bases in between. Germline lookup yields CDR1 SGHKS and CDR2 YYEKEE (reference sequence). In DNA form, the CDR3 reads TGTGCCAGCAGCTTGCCCAGTCCCTCTGGGGCCAACGTCCTGACTTTC. It yields the protein CASSLPSPSGANVLTF.

This clonotype was counted at least ten times. The chain is built from TRBV20-1 and TRBJ2-1, with D perhaps assigned TRBD1 or TRBD2 (5 bases each). V dropped 0 bases and J dropped 6 bases, with 9 bases sitting between them. The CDR3 is 13 amino acids. CDR1 DFQATT and CDR2 SNEGSKA come from the germline V gene (reference sequence). CDR3 nucleotide sequence: TGCAGTGCTAGAGAGGGGGTTCCCAATGAGCAGTTCTTC. Protein product: CSAREGVPNEQFF.

This clonotype was detected ten times or more. The rearrangement joins TRBV18 to TRBJ1-2; no reliable D call. V dropped 0 bases and J dropped 8 bases, with 13 bases sitting between them. From germline, CDR1 is KGHSH and CDR2 LQKENI. The CDR3 is made up of 14 amino acids. CDR3 coding DNA: TGTGCCAGCTCACCACCACCGCTGGGTGAGGGCTACACCTTC. Its protein is CASSPPPLGEGYTF.

This clonotype has a count of ten or more. At one boundary the junction diverges from the germline segment, which might be a read error. V and J are TRBV7-2 and TRBJ2-2; 7 positions match TRBD1. This CDR3 spans 13 amino acids. Germline assignment: CDR1 SGHTA and CDR2 FQGNSA. The CDR3 DNA reads as TGTGCCAGCACCTTAGTGACAGGGAGGGAGCTGTTTTTT. Translating it yields CASTLVTGRELFF.

This clonotype has at least ten counts. The rearrangement joins TRBV28 to TRBJ1-2; D not resolved. The CDR3 contains 13 residues. Per germline, CDR1 MDHEN and CDR2 SYDVKM. Deletions cut 7 bases from V and 8 bases from J, with 17 bases between. The CDR3 DNA reads TGTGCCAGCATGTTGCGGGGTTCTAGGGGCTACACCTTC. This sequence encodes CASMLRGSRGYTF.

This clonotype was recorded many times. The chain is built from TRBV7-8 and TRBJ2-7; D might be TRBD2 (5 bases). This CDR3 comprises 16 residues. V shed 7 bases and J shed 3 bases, with 22 bases lying between them. The germline gives CDR1 SGHVS, CDR2 FQNEAQ. The CDR3 DNA reads TGTGCCAGCACCCCTTCGCTGGTAACCGGGGTCTACGAGCAGTACTTC. Translated, it gives CASTPSLVTGVYEQYF.

This clonotype was seen at least ten times. The rearrangement joins TRBV28 to TRBJ2-3; 12 positions agree with TRBD2. V gave up 2 bases and J gave up 5 bases; unmatched junction bases: 5. The CDR3 loop spans 16 amino acids. Looked up from germline, CDR1 is MDHEN and CDR2 is SYDVKM. This CDR3 reads CASSLELAGGKDTQYF. CDR3 bases: TGTGCCAGCAGTTTAGAACTAGCGGGAGGAAAAGATACGCAGTATTTT.

The rearrangement uses TRBV20-1 and TRBJ1-5; 7 positions match TRBD1. Germline CDR1 and CDR2: DFQATT and SNEGSKA (reference sequence). Trimming took 5 bases from V and 10 from J; bases not matched to a gene: 14. CDR3 length equals 14 residues. CDR3 protein: CSAGQTGCSYPQHF. CDR3 nucleotide sequence: TGCAGTGCTGGCCAGACAGGGTGTTCCTATCCCCAGCATTTT.

Only a few counts were recorded for this clonotype. The chain links TRBV7-2 to TRBJ1-2; possible D gene TRBD1, 5 bases. The CDR3 contains 13 residues. Germline assignment: CDR1 SGHTA and CDR2 FQGNSA. Trimming took off 7 bases at V and 7 bases at J, with 16 bases between the two ends. The CDR3 loop reads CASTEQEGIGYTF. For the CDR3, the DNA is TGTGCCAGCACCGAACAGGAAGGTATTGGCTACACCTTC.